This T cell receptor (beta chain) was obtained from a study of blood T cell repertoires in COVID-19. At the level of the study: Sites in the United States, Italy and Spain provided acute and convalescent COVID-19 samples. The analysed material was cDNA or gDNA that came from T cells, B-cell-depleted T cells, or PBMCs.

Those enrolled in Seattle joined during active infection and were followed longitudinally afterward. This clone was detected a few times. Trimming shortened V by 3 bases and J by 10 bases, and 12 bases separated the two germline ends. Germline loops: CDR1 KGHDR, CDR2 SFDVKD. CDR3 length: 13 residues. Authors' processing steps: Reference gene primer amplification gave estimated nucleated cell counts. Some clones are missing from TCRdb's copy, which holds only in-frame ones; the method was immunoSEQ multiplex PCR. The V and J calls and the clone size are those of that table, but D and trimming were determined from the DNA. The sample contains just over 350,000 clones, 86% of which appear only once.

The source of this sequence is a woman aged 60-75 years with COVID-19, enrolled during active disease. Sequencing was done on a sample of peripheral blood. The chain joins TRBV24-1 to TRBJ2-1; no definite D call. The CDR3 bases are TGTGCCACCAGTGATCCCTACGCGAGCGAGCAGTTCTTC. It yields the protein CATSDPYASEQFF.